The clone carrying this T cell receptor beta chain was seen a handful of times. The record originates from a study of blood T cell repertoires in COVID-19. The ends lost 5 bases at V and 4 bases at J; junction bases unmatched: 2. The length of the CDR3 is 13 residues. The V gene's germline CDR1 is SEHNR and CDR2 FQNEAQ (reference sequence). Only in-frame clones appear in the TCRdb table, and some are missing; sequencing was by immunoSEQ multiplex PCR. Of some 290,000 clones in the sample, approximately 87% were seen once. The rearrangement uses TRBV7-9 and TRBJ1-5; 7 bases align to TRBD1. Material: peripheral blood. The origin of this receptor is a man in his 60s who had recovered from COVID-19. The CDR3 nucleotides read TGTGCCAGCAGCCGGGACAGTAATCAGCCCCAGCATTTT. This codes for CASSRDSNQPQHF. The full variable domain, with the rest looked up from reference TRBV7-9 and TRBJ1-5, is DTGVSQNPRHKITKRGQNVTFRCDPISEHNRLYWYRQTLGQGPEFLTYFQNEAQLEKSRLLSDRFSAERPKGSFSTLEIQRTEQGDSAMYLCASSRDSNQPQHFGDGTRLSIL.